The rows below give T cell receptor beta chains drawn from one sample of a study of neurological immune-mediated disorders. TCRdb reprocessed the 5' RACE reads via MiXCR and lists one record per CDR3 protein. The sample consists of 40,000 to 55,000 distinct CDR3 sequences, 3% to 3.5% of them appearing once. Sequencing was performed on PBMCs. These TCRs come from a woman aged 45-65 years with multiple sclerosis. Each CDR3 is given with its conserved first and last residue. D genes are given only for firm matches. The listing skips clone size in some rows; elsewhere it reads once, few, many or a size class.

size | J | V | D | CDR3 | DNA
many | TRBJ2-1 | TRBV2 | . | CASRATLDFLLHEQFF | TGTGCCAGCAGAGCCACACTAGATTTCCTCTTACATGAGCAGTTCTTC
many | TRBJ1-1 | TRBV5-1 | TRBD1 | CASSNRPGQGNTEAFF | TGCGCCAGCAGCAACCGACCGGGACAGGGAAACACTGAAGCTTTCTTT
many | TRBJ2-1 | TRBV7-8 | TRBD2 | CASSLTSGGLNEQFF | TGTGCCAGCAGCCTCACTAGCGGGGGGTTGAATGAGCAGTTCTTC
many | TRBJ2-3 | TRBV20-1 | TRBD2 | CSARDQSGRAIDTQYF | TGCAGTGCTAGAGATCAGAGCGGGAGGGCGATAGATACGCAGTATTTT
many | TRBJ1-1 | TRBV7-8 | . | CASSLRQNTEAFF | TGTGCCAGCAGCTTAAGACAGAACACTGAAGCTTTCTTT
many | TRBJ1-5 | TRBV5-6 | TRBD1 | CASSFRTGDNQPQHF | TGTGCCAGCAGCTTCAGGACAGGGGACAATCAGCCCCAGCATTTT
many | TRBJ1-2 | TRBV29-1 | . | CSVTASYGYTF | TGCAGCGTTACAGCTTCCTATGGCTACACCTTC
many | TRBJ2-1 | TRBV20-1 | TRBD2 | CSASITSGAYNEQFF | TGCAGTGCTAGTATCACTAGCGGGGCCTACAATGAGCAGTTCTTC
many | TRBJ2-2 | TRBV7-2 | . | CASSLVSTSSGELFF | TGTGCCAGCAGCTTAGTGTCTACTAGCTCCGGGGAGCTGTTTTTT
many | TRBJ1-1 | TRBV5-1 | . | CASSLDGNGNTEAFF | TGCGCCAGCAGCTTGGACGGCAATGGGAACACTGAAGCTTTCTTT
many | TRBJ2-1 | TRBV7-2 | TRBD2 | CASSSRTSGGNGEQFF | TGTGCCAGCAGCAGCAGAACTAGCGGGGGCAACGGTGAGCAGTTCTTC
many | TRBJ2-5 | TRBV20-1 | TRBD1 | CSARGQGYQETQYF | TGCAGTGCTAGGGGACAGGGGTACCAAGAGACCCAGTACTTC
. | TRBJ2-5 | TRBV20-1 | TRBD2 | CSASKRGVRETQYF | TGCAGTGCTTCGAAGCGGGGGGTCCGAGAGACCCAGTACTTC
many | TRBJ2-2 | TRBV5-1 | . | CASSLEGGQTGELFF | TGCGCCAGCAGCTTGGAGGGGGGTCAAACCGGGGAGCTGTTTTTT
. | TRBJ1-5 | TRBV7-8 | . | CASSSRRTSNQPQHF | TGTGCCAGCAGCTCCCGACGGACTAGCAATCAGCCCCAGCATTTT
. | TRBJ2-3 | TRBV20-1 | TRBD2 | CSARDAGVTSTDTQYF | TGCAGTGCTAGAGACGCGGGAGTTACTAGCACAGATACGCAGTATTTT
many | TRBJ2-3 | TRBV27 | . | CASSLSAFRGPNTDTQYF | TGTGCCAGCAGTTTATCGGCCTTCCGGGGGCCAAACACAGATACGCAGTATTTT
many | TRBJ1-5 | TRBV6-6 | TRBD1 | CASSATGGLGNQPQHF | TGTGCCAGCAGTGCGACAGGGGGGTTAGGCAATCAGCCCCAGCATTTT
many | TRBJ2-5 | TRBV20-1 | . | CSASGLQETQYF | TGCAGTGCTAGCGGACTCCAAGAGACCCAGTACTTC
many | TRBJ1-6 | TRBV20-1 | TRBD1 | CSAPAGQGSYNSPLHF | TGCAGTGCTCCCGCCGGACAGGGTTCCTATAATTCACCCCTCCACTTT
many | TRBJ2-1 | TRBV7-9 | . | CASSFGQLTNEQFF | TGTGCCAGCAGCTTCGGGCAGCTGACCAATGAGCAGTTCTTC
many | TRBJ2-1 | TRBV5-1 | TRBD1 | CASSPGQGAEGEQFF | TGCGCCAGCAGCCCGGGGCAGGGGGCGGAGGGTGAGCAGTTCTTC
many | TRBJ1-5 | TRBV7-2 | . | CASSLSPFGSQPQHF | TGTGCCAGCAGCCTTAGTCCCTTTGGAAGTCAGCCCCAGCATTTT
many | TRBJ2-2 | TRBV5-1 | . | CASSLRTGGDTGELFF | TGCGCCAGCAGCTTGAGAACTGGAGGGGACACCGGGGAGCTGTTTTTT
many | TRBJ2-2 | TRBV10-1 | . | CASSEMGANTGELFF | TGCGCCAGCAGTGAGATGGGGGCGAACACCGGGGAGCTGTTTTTT
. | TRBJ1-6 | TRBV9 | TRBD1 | CASSDGQGGNSPLNF | TGTGCCAGCAGCGATGGACAGGGGGGAAATTCACCCCTCAACTTT
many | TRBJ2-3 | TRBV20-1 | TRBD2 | CSARDGTSVADTQYF | TGCAGTGCTAGAGATGGGACTAGCGTTGCAGATACGCAGTATTTT
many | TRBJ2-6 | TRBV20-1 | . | CSASHLQYSGANVLTF | TGCAGTGCTAGTCATCTCCAATACTCTGGGGCCAACGTCCTGACTTTC
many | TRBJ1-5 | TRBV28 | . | CASSSLDTSNQPQHF | TGTGCCAGCAGTAGCTTGGACACCAGCAATCAGCCCCAGCATTTT
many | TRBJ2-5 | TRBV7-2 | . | CASTEERPSGGETQYF | TGTGCCAGCACCGAAGAAAGGCCCAGTGGGGGAGAGACCCAGTACTTC
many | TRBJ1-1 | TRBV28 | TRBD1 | CAIASGQGTEAFF | TGTGCCATCGCCTCGGGACAGGGTACTGAAGCTTTCTTT
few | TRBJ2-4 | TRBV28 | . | CASTLRDAGAKNIQYF | TGTGCCAGCACCCTTAGGGACGCCGGGGCCAAAAACATTCAGTACTTC
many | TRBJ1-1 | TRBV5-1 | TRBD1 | CASSLPTDRDYTEAFF | TGCGCCAGCAGCTTACCGACGGACAGGGACTACACTGAAGCTTTCTTT
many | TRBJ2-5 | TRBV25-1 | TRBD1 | CASSDLDRVEETQYF | TGTGCCAGCAGTGATTTGGACAGGGTGGAAGAGACCCAGTACTTC
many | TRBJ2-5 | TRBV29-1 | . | CSVELRQQETQYF | TGCAGCGTTGAATTGCGACAGCAAGAGACCCAGTACTTC
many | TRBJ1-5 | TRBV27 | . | CASSPLASNQPQHF | TGTGCCAGCAGTCCACTAGCTAGCAATCAGCCCCAGCATTTT
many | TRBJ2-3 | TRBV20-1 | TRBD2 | CSAREIRGGGTDTQYF | TGCAGTGCTAGAGAAATTCGGGGGGGCGGGACAGATACGCAGTATTTT
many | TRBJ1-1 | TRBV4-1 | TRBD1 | CASSQSDRGLGKNTEAFF | TGCGCCAGCAGCCAATCTGACAGGGGCCTTGGGAAGAACACTGAAGCTTTCTTT
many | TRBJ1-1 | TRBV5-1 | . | CASSQDGRYTEAFF | TGCGCCAGCAGCCAGGACGGGAGGTACACTGAAGCTTTCTTT
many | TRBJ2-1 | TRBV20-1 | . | CSCSGRNEQFF | TGCTCTTGCTCGGGGCGGAATGAGCAGTTCTTC